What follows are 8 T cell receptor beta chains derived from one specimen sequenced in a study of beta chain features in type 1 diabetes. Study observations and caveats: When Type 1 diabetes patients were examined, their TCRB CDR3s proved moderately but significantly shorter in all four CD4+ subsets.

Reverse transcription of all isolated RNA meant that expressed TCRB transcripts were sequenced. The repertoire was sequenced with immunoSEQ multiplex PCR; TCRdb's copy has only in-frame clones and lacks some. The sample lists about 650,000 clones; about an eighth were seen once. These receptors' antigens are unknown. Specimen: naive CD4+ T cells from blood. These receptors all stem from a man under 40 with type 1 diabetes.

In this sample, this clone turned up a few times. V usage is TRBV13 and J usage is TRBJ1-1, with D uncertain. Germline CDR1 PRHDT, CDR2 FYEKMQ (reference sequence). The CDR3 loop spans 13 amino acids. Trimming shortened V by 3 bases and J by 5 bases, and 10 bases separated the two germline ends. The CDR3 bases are TGTGCCAGCAGCTTTCGTCGGGTTACTGAAGCTTTCTTT. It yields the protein CASSFRRVTEAFF.

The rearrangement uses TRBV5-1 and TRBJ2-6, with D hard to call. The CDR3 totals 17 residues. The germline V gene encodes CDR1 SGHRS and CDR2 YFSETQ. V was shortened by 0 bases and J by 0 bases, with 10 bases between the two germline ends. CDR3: CASSLDSSRSGANVLTF. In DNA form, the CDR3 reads TGCGCCAGCAGCTTGGACAGTAGTCGCTCTGGGGCCAACGTCCTGACTTTC.

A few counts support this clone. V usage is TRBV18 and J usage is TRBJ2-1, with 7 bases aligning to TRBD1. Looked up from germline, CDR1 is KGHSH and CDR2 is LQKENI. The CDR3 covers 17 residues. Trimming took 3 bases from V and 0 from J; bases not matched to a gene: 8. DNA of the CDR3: TGTGCCAGCTCACCCCAGACAGGGAAAGACTCCTACAATGAGCAGTTCTTC. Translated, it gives CASSPQTGKDSYNEQFF.

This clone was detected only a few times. CDR3 amino acids: CASSPGAYEQYF. DNA of the CDR3: TGTGCCAGCAGCCCTGGTGCCTACGAGCAGTACTTC. This chain connects TRBV7-9 to TRBJ2-7; D remains ambiguous. Per the germline V gene, CDR1 is SEHNR and CDR2 is FQNEAQ (reference sequence). The CDR3 contains 12 residues. V lost 5 bases, J lost 2 bases, and 7 bases lay in between.

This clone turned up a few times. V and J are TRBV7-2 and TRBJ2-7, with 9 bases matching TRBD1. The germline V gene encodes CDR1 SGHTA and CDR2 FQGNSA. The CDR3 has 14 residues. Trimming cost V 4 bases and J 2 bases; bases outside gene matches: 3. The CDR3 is CASSSGQGTYEQYF. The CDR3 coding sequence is TGTGCCAGCAGCTCCGGACAGGGGACCTACGAGCAGTACTTC.

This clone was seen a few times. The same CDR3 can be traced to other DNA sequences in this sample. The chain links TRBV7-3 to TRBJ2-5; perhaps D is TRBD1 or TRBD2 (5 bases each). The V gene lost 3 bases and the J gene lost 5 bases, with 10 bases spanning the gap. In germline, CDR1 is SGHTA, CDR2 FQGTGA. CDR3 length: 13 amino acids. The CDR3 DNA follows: TGTGCCAGCAGCTTGGGGGATCGGGAGACCCAGTACTTC. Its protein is CASSLGDRETQYF.

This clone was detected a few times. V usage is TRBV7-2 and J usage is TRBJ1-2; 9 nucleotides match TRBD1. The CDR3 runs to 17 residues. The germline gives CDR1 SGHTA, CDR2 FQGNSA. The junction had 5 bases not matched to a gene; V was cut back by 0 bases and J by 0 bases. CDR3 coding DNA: TGTGCCAGCAGCTTAGCCGGGACAGGGCAGTCTAACTATGGCTACACCTTC. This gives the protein CASSLAGTGQSNYGYTF. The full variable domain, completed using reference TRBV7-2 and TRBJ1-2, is GAGVSQSPSNKVTEKGKDVELRCDPISGHTALYWYRQSLGQGLEFLIYFQGNSAPDKSGLPSDRFSAERTGGSVSTLTIQRTQQEDSAVYLCASSLAGTGQSNYGYTFGSGTRLTVV.

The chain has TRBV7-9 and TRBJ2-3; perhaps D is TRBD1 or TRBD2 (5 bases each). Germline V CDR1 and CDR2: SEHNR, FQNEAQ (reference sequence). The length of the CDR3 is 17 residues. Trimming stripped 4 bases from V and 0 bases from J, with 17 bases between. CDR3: CASSSMFSGGSTDTQYF. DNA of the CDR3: TGTGCCAGCAGCTCAATGTTTAGTGGGGGTAGCACAGATACGCAGTATTTT. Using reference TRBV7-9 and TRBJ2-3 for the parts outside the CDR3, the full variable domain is DTGVSQNPRHKITKRGQNVTFRCDPISEHNRLYWYRQTLGQGPEFLTYFQNEAQLEKSRLLSDRFSAERPKGSFSTLEIQRTEQGDSAMYLCASSSMFSGGSTDTQYFGPGTRLTVL.